The clone carrying this T cell receptor (beta chain) was counted only a few times. Its antigen is unknown. Here immunoSEQ multiplex PCR was the method, and the copy in TCRdb shows in-frame clones only, minus some. In the table there are 11,000 to 15,000 clones, more than 70% of which are singletons. CDR1 and CDR2 (germline): MDHEN, SYDVKM. V shed 3 bases and J shed 5 bases, with 13 bases lying between them. CDR3 length: 14 residues. Each patient experienced a relapse that followed autologous stem cell transplantation, and brentuximab vedotin exposure varied. The data are from a study of PD-1 blockade in classical Hodgkin lymphoma. General observations from the study: At C4D1, TCR diversity had climbed significantly for CD4+ cells, though not for CD8+ cells.

Sequencing used peripheral blood mononuclear cells (PBMCs), obtained before the second cycle of nivolumab. The clonotype originates from a human donor with classical Hodgkin lymphoma. V and J are TRBV28 and TRBJ1-2; D might be TRBD1 (5 bases). For the CDR3, the DNA is TGTGCCAGCAGTTTTCAACAGGCTGGGTATGGCTACACCTTC. Amino acids: CASSFQQAGYGYTF.